What follows describes a single T cell receptor beta chain. TCRdb's copy holds only in-frame clones and misses some; the assay was immunoSEQ multiplex PCR. Counted here are roughly 84,000 clones, around three quarters occurring once; the ten biggest clones make up roughly 4.2%. Looked up from germline, CDR1 is KGHDR and CDR2 is SFDVKD. V lost 3 bases and J 3 bases, leaving 13 bases between the germline ends. The CDR3 totals 15 residues. These data belong to a study of blood T cell repertoires in COVID-19. This chain uses TRBV24-1 with TRBJ2-5; possibly TRBD1 for D (5 bases). This sequence was found in a woman aged 50 to 60 with acute or convalescent COVID-19. Sequencing input: peripheral blood. The CDR3 DNA reads TGTGCCACCAGTGATCCCAATCCAGGGAAAGAGACCCAGTACTTC. It encodes CATSDPNPGKETQYF.